This T cell receptor (beta chain) was recovered during a study of blood T cells in healthy people across ages. Overall study findings and caveats: Researchers judged that diversity estimates from one million T cells fell short of true values.

Germline V gives CDR1 ENHRY, CDR2 SYGVKD. The CDR3 sequence is 14 residues long. V gave up 3 bases and J gave up 3 bases, with 10 bases separating them. This clonotype was found a few times. Its antigen remains unknown. It was with a sample-barcoded 5' primer and a J-beta primer mix that a second PCR of about 6 to 11 cycles was run. TCRdb used MiXCR to reprocess the 5' RACE reads, holding one entry per CDR3 protein. The sample has fewer than 800,000 distinct CDR3 sequences; around 25% are singletons. The same specimen was also included in a second study, on T cells of mothers and their children. That source notes: Sequencing returned over 9 million TCR beta CDR3 reads per mother and some 3 million per child.

This TCR was recovered from a boy younger than 18 in good health. Sequencing input: blood. The chain combines TRBV10-3 with TRBJ2-3; the D gene is possibly TRBD1 (5 bases). The DNA for the CDR3 is TGTGCCATCAGTGATCAAGGGGTTACAGATACGCAGTATTTT. It encodes CAISDQGVTDTQYF.